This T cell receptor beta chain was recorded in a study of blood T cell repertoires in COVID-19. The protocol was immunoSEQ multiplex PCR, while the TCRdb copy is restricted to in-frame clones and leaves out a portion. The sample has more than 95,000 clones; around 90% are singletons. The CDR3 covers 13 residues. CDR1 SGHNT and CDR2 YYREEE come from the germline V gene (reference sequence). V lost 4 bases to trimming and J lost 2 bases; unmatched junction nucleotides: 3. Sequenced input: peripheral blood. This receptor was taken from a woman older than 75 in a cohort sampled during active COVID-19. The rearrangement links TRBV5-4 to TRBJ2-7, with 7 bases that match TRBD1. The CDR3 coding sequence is TGTGCCAGCAGCACGCAGGGGGCCTACGAGCAGTACTTC. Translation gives CASSTQGAYEQYF.